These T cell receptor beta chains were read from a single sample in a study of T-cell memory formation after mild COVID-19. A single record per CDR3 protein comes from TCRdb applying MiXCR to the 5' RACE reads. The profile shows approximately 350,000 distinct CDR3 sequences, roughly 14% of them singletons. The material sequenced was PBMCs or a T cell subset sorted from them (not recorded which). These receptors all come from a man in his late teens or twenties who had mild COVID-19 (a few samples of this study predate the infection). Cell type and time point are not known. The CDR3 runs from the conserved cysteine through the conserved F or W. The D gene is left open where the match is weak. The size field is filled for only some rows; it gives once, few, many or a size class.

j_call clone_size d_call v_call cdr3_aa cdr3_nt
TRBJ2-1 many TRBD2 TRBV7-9 CASSSGLAGLSYNEQFF TGTGCCAGCAGCTCCGGACTAGCGGGGCTCTCCTACAATGAGCAGTTCTTC
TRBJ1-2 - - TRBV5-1 CASSLAGLGYGYTF TGCGCCAGCAGTCTGGCAGGGCTCGGCTATGGCTACACCTTC
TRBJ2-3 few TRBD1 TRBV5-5 CASRRDRGLVRTDTQYF TGTGCCAGCAGACGGGACAGGGGGTTAGTCAGAACAGATACGCAGTATTTT
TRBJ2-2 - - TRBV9 CASGAGHLNTGELFF TGTGCCAGCGGGGCGGGACACCTGAACACCGGGGAGCTGTTTTTT
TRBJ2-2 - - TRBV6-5 CASSYKGSGELFF TGTGCCAGCAGTTACAAAGGGTCCGGGGAGCTGTTTTTT
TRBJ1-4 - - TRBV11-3 CARGRGSQGTGRSATNEKLFF TGTGCCAGGGGAAGGGGGTCCCAGGGTACCGGACGGAGCGCAACTAATGAAAAACTGTTTTTT
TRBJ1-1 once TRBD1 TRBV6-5 CASRRNDRAATEAFF TGTGCCAGCAGAAGAAACGACAGGGCGGCCACTGAAGCTTTCTTT
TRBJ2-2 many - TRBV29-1 CSVIRQSSTGELFF TGCAGCGTGATTCGACAGTCGTCCACCGGGGAGCTGTTTTTT
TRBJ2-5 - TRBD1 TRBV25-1 CASSEYGQGGLGTQYF TGTGCCAGCAGTGAATACGGACAGGGGGGTCTGGGGACCCAGTACTTC
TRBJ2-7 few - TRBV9 CASSGDNPYEQYF TGTGCCAGCAGCGGGGACAATCCCTACGAGCAGTACTTC
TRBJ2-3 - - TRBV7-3 CASSLTRADTQYF TGTGCCAGCAGCTTAACCCGGGCCGATACGCAGTATTTT
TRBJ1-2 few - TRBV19 CASSAGSYTF TGTGCCAGTAGTGCCGGTAGTTACACCTTC
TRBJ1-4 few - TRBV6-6 CASTSGGRREKLFF TGTGCCAGCACCTCGGGGGGTCGGCGCGAAAAACTGTTTTTT
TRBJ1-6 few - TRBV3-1 CASSQVEGYGNSPLHF TGTGCCAGCAGCCAGGTGGAGGGGTATGGTAATTCACCCCTCCACTTT
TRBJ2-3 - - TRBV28 CASSLWPSSTQYF TGTGCCAGCAGTTTATGGCCCTCTTCTACGCAGTATTTT
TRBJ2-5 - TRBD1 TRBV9 CASSARTGPQETQYF TGTGCCAGCAGCGCCCGGACAGGTCCGCAAGAGACCCAGTACTTC
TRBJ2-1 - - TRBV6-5 CASRPGVYNEQFF TGTGCCAGCAGGCCGGGGGTTTACAATGAGCAGTTCTTC
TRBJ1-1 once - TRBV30 CAWNPYQEAFF TGTGCCTGGAATCCGTATCAGGAAGCTTTCTTT
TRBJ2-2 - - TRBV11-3 CASSLESGELFF TGTGCCAGCAGCTTAGAATCCGGGGAGCTGTTTTTT
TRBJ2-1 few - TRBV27 CASRMETNEQFF TGTGCCAGCAGGATGGAGACCAATGAGCAGTTCTTC
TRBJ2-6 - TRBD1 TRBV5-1 CASSILPTGSGANVLTF TGCGCCAGCAGTATCCTCCCGACAGGGTCTGGGGCCAACGTCCTGACTTTC
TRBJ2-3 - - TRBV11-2 CASSLGLDHTQYF TGTGCCAGCAGCTTAGGGTTGGATCATACGCAGTATTTT
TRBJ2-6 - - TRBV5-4 CASSRRDSGANVLTF TGTGCCAGCAGCCGACGGGACTCTGGGGCCAACGTCCTGACTTTC
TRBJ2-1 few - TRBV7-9 CASSLGAQMGNEQFF TGTGCCAGCAGCTTGGGGGCCCAGATGGGAAATGAGCAGTTCTTC
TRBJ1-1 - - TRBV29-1 CSVDRFDTEAFF TGCAGCGTAGATAGGTTCGACACTGAAGCTTTCTTT
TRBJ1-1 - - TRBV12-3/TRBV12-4 CASSNPATEAFF TGTGCCAGCAGCAACCCAGCGACTGAAGCTTTCTTT
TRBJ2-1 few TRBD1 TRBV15 CATSREGQGLLDEQFF TGTGCCACCAGCAGGGAGGGACAGGGTCTTCTCGATGAGCAGTTCTTC
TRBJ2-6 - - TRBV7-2 CASSLLGHAGANVLTF TGTGCCAGCAGCTTGTTAGGACATGCTGGGGCCAACGTCCTGACTTTC
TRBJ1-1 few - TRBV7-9 CASSYWGMNTEAFF TGTGCCAGCAGCTACTGGGGCATGAACACTGAAGCTTTCTTT
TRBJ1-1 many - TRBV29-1 CSVEMNTEAFF TGCAGCGTTGAAATGAACACTGAAGCTTTCTTT
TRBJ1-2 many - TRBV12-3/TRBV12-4 CASSLNYGYTF TGTGCCAGCAGTTTAAACTATGGCTACACCTTC
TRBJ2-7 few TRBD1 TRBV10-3 CAIRGQGPYEQYF TGTGCCATCAGAGGACAGGGACCCTACGAGCAGTACTTC
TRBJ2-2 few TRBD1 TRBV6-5 CASSTGQDGTGELFF TGTGCCAGCAGCACGGGACAGGATGGCACCGGGGAGCTGTTTTTT
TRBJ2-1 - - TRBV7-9 CASSLGGGRVGNEQFF TGTGCCAGCAGCTTAGGGGGCGGCAGGGTCGGCAATGAGCAGTTCTTC
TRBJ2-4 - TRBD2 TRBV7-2 CASSLGLAGARAKNIQYF TGTGCCAGCAGCTTAGGACTAGCGGGGGCCCGAGCCAAAAACATTCAGTACTTC
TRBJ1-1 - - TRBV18 CASSQSTEAFF TGTGCCAGCTCACAGTCCACTGAAGCTTTCTTT
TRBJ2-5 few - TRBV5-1 CASSFNRFIETQYF TGCGCCAGCAGTTTTAACAGGTTTATAGAGACCCAGTACTTC